One and the same sample provided the 4 T cell receptor beta chains below, sequenced in a study of T cells in Graves' hyperthyroidism and ophthalmopathy. Amplification of TCR beta CDR3 regions used RNA as the template. First-round RT-PCR of the TCR CDR3 relied on the HTBI primer set. TCRdb passed the multiplex PCR reads through MiXCR, listing each CDR3 protein once. The data show hundreds of thousands of distinct CDR3 sequences, with roughly a sixth seen just once and approximately 15% held by the top ten. The specimen was blood. The receptors stem from a woman between 45 and 65 years old with Graves' hyperthyroidism that later progressed to Graves' ophthalmopathy.

This clonotype was observed a handful of times. The rearrangement joins TRBV4-2 to TRBJ2-2, with TRBD2 matching 12 bases. V shed 0 bases and J 3 bases; nucleotides not matched to a gene: 5. This CDR3 is built from 18 residues. In germline, CDR1 is LGHNA, CDR2 YNFKEQ. CDR3 bases: TGTGCCAGCAGCCAAGACCTAGCGGGGGGGTCCGACACCGGGGAGCTGTTTTTT. Protein: CASSQDLAGGSDTGELFF.

Many counts were recorded for this clonotype. The chain uses TRBV6-6 and TRBJ1-2; D call uncertain. Germline V gene lookup returns CDR1 MNHNY and CDR2 SVGAGI (reference sequence). The V end was cut by 0 bases, the J end by 7 bases, with 12 bases between. The CDR3 contains 14 residues. DNA for the CDR3: TGTGCCAGCAGTTACTCTCGCTCCAAGGGTGGCTACACCTTC. Residues: CASSYSRSKGGYTF.

This clonotype was seen a handful of times. This chain connects TRBV19 to TRBJ1-1, with 7 positions matching TRBD1. The germline CDR1 and CDR2 sequences are LNHDA and SQIVND (reference sequence). This CDR3 comprises 14 residues. After removal of 6 bases from V and 1 base from J, the junction contained 5 bases not matched to a gene. Here the CDR3 reads CASRKDRENTEAFF. The CDR3 coding sequence is TGTGCCAGTAGGAAAGACAGGGAGAACACTGAAGCTTTCTTT.

There are many counts of this clonotype. The chain has TRBV6-1 and TRBJ2-7; a possible D gene is TRBD2 (5 bases). Trimming removed 6 bases from V and 1 base from J, with 7 bases in between. Germline CDR1 is MNHNS and CDR2 is SASEGT. This CDR3 has 12 residues. The CDR3 reads CASREGSYEQYF. The CDR3 nucleotides read TGTGCCAGCAGAGAGGGTTCCTACGAGCAGTACTTC.